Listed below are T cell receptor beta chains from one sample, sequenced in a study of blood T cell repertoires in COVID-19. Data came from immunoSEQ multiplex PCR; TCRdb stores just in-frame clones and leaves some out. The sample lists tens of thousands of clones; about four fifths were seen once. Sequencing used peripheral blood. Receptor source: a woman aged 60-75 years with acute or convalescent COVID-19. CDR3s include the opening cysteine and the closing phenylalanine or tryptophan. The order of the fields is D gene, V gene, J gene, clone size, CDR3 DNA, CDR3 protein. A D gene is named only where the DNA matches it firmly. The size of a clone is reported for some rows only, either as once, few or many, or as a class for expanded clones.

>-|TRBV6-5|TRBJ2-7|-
TGTGCCAGCAGTCAGACTAGTCGCTACGAGCAGTACTTC
CASSQTSRYEQYF
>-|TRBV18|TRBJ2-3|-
TGTGCCAGCTCACCCTCTATTATAGTTTCCAAAATCACAGATACGCAGTATTTT
CASSPSIIVSKITDTQYF
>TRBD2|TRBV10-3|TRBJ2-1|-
TGTGCCATCTCCTCGGCGGGAGGGCCCGACAATGAGCAGTTCTTC
CAISSAGGPDNEQFF
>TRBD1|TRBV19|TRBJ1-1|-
TGTGCCAGTAGTGTCGACAGGGGTGAAGCTTTCTTT
CASSVDRGEAFF
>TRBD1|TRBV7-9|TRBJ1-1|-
TGTGCCAGCAGCTTTGACAGGGGCGTAAGAACTGAAGCTTTCTTT
CASSFDRGVRTEAFF
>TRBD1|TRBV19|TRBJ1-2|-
TGTGCCAGTAGCGACCATGATTCGGGACAGGGACTTTACGGCTACACCTTC
CASSDHDSGQGLYGYTF
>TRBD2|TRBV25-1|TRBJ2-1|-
TGTGCCAGCAGTGAATCAATAGGGTTAGCGGGAGAGGGTGAGCAGTTCTTC
CASSESIGLAGEGEQFF
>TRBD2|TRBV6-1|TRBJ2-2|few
TGTGCCAGCAGTGACCTTATAGCGGGGGGTACGAACACCGGGGAGCTGTTTTTT
CASSDLIAGGTNTGELFF
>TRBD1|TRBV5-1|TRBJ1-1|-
TGCGCCAGCAGCTTAGGCCCGTTTAAGGAACAGGGGGCGCTTAGATACACTGAAGCTTTCTTT
CASSLGPFKEQGALRYTEAFF
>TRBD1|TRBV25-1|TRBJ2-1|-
TGTGCCAGCACTGGGACAGCAGCCTCCTACAATGAGCAGTTCTTC
CASTGTAASYNEQFF